Below are 24 T cell receptor beta chains sequenced from a single sample in a study of blood T cells in healthy people across ages. PCR was performed a second time for about 6 to 12 cycles using a sample-barcoded 5' primer and a J-beta primer mix. Each CDR3 protein gets one entry after TCRdb re-called the 5' RACE reads with MiXCR. Counted here are 1 million to 1.2 million distinct CDR3 sequences, roughly two fifths occurring once; the ten biggest clones make up 10% to 15%. Sequencing was carried out using blood. These receptors were taken from a man in his late teens or twenties in good health.

As for this clonotype: This may come from a read error, since a much larger clone is one base off. The chain joins TRBV29-1 to TRBJ2-1; D perhaps matches TRBD1 (6 bases). The CDR3 extends over 11 amino acids. Germline V gene data show CDR1 as SQVTM and CDR2 as ANQGSEA. CDR3 coding DNA: TGCGGCGTTGAAGCAGGGGATGAGCAGTTCTTC. It codes for CGVEAGDEQFF.

The chain combines TRBV20-1 with TRBJ1-2; the D gene is possibly TRBD1 (5 bases). This CDR3 comprises 13 residues. Germline V gene sequence: CDR1 DFQATT, CDR2 SNEGSKA (reference sequence). V gave up 6 bases and J gave up 10 bases, with 21 bases separating them. CDR3 bases: TGCAGTGCCACCCCAGGGAACGAAGGTGACTACACCTTC. This sequence encodes CSATPGNEGDYTF.

The rearrangement uses TRBV9 and TRBJ1-1; no firm D call. Germline V gives CDR1 SGDLS, CDR2 YYNGEE. The CDR3 has 13 amino acids. V was cut by 4 bases and J by 3 bases, with 10 bases left in between. The CDR3 here is CASSSWADTEAFF. CDR3 nucleotides: TGTGCCAGCAGCTCATGGGCCGACACTGAAGCTTTCTTT. The full variable domain, in which reference TRBV9 and TRBJ1-1 provide the parts outside the CDR3, is DSGVTQTPKHLITATGQRVTLRCSPRSGDLSVYWYQQSLDQGLQFLIQYYNGEERAKGNILERFSAQQFPDLHSELNLSSLELGDSALYFCASSSWADTEAFFGQGTRLTVV.

Worth noting for this clonotype: A read error may explain this, as a much larger clone is one base away. The rearrangement uses TRBV13 and TRBJ2-1, with 13 bases aligning to TRBD2. V shed 3 bases, J shed 4 bases, and the junction held 3 bases outside the gene matches. Germline-derived CDR1 and CDR2 are PRHDT and FYEKMQ (reference sequence). This CDR3 spans 16 amino acids. The CDR3 bases are TGTGCCAGCAGCTTGGTGGGACTAGCGGGGTACAATGAGCAGTTCTTC. Protein product: CASSLVGLAGYNEQFF.

J is TRBJ2-5 and V is TRBV6-6; D is possibly TRBD1 (6 bases). The germline V gene has CDR1 MNHNY and CDR2 SVGAGI (reference sequence). The CDR3 runs 16 residues. The V gene lost 0 bases and the J gene lost 2 bases, with 13 bases spanning the gap. CDR3 protein: CASSYSPGQGQETQYF. In nucleotides, the CDR3 is TGTGCCAGCAGTTACTCTCCAGGTCAGGGGCAAGAGACCCAGTACTTC.

This clonotype has just a few counts. This rearrangement joins TRBV12-3 or TRBV12-4 to TRBJ1-1; D is perhaps TRBD1 (5 bases). Trimming took off 6 bases at V and 11 bases at J, with 19 bases between the two ends. The CDR3 contains 13 residues. The CDR3 region has the DNA TGTGCCAGCAGCCCCCAGGGTTTTCGGGGCGCTTTCTTT. The encoded protein is CASSPQGFRGAFF.

The chain joins TRBV14 to TRBJ1-1, with a weak D call TRBD1 (5 bases). The CDR3 length is 14 residues. V lost 1 base, J lost 10 bases, and 16 bases lay in between. The V gene's germline CDR1 is SGHDN and CDR2 FVKESK. In DNA form, the CDR3 reads TGTGCCAGCAGCCAAGTCTCCAGGGAGGTTGCAGCTTTCTTT. This gives the protein CASSQVSREVAAFF. Full variable domain (missing parts from reference TRBV14 and TRBJ1-1): EAGVTQFPSHSVIEKGQTVTLRCDPISGHDNLYWYRRVMGKEIKFLLHFVKESKQDESGMPNNRFLAERTGGTYSTLKVQPAELEDSGVYFCASSQVSREVAAFFGQGTRLTVV.

This clonotype was seen ten or more times. The chain couples TRBV7-9 to TRBJ2-7; unclear D gene. V gave up 5 bases and J gave up 3 bases, with 5 bases separating them. The CDR3 spans 11 residues. CDR1 and CDR2 (germline): SEHNR, FQNEAQ (reference sequence). The CDR3 spells CASSPDYEQYF. In DNA, the CDR3 is TGTGCCAGCAGCCCCGACTACGAGCAGTACTTC.

This chain links TRBV11-1 with TRBJ2-3, with TRBD1 identical over 8 bases. The V segment lost 5 bases and the J segment 5 bases; nucleotides outside the gene matches: 3. The CDR3 runs 13 residues. Germline V gene sequence: CDR1 SGHAT, CDR2 FQDESV (reference sequence). CDR3 region: CASSQGAKDTQYF. CDR3 in DNA: TGTGCCAGCAGCCAGGGGGCGAAAGATACGCAGTATTTT.

This chain links TRBV20-1 with TRBJ1-6; D remains unclear. Trimming took off 3 bases at V and 5 bases at J, with 11 bases between the two ends. Germline assignment: CDR1 DFQATT and CDR2 SNEGSKA (reference sequence). The CDR3 has 14 residues. The CDR3 protein is CSASFRPNNSPLHF. CDR3 DNA sequence: TGCAGTGCTAGTTTTCGACCTAATAATTCACCCCTCCACTTT.

The V gene is TRBV21-1, the J gene TRBJ1-1; the D call TRBD1 from the table was never checked on the DNA. TRBV21-1 is noted as a pseudogene. The CDR3 consists of 15 residues. CDR3: CAARQGGGVNTEAFF. The CDR3 DNA reads TGTGCCGCCAGACAGGGAGGTGGGGTGAACACTGAAGCTTTCTTT.

The chain links TRBV27 to TRBJ1-2, with 8 bases identical to TRBD1. The CDR3 loop spans 13 amino acids. Per the germline V gene, CDR1 is MNHEY and CDR2 is SMNVEV (reference sequence). The trim removed 6 bases at V and 6 bases at J, leaving 6 bases unmatched. The CDR3 spells CASRPTGDHGYTF. CDR3 coding DNA: TGTGCCAGCAGGCCGACAGGGGATCATGGCTACACCTTC.

The chain joins TRBV6-5 to TRBJ2-5, with 8 bases aligning to TRBD2. The CDR3 is 16 amino acids. V was clipped by 0 bases and J by 4 bases; unmatched bases: 7. Germline loops: CDR1 MNHEY, CDR2 SVGAGI. For the CDR3, the DNA is TGTGCCAGCAGTTACTCGGGTAGCGGGGTCGTAGAGACCCAGTACTTC. Its protein is CASSYSGSGVVETQYF.

The chain couples TRBV20-1 to TRBJ2-1; D is possibly TRBD1 or TRBD2 (6 bases each). CDR3 size: 13 residues. Germline V lookup: CDR1 DFQATT, CDR2 SNEGSKA (reference sequence). Trimming shortened V by 3 bases and J by 5 bases, and 11 bases separated the two germline ends. CDR3 region: CSASGGSNNEQFF. CDR3 DNA sequence: TGCAGTGCTAGCGGGGGCAGCAACAATGAGCAGTTCTTC.

This clonotype showed up just once. The DNA of the CDR3 is TGTGCCAGCAGTTTATACGGGAGATACACTGAAGCTTTCTTT. Translating it yields CASSLYGRYTEAFF. J is TRBJ1-1 and V is TRBV27; no reliable D call. Germline loops: CDR1 MNHEY, CDR2 SMNVEV (reference sequence). Trimming left V 1 base short and J 3 bases short, with 9 bases between. The CDR3 extends over 14 amino acids.

This chain connects TRBV4-3 to TRBJ2-7; D is possibly TRBD2 (5 bases). CDR1 and CDR2 from the germline V gene are LGHNA and YSLEER. This CDR3 spans 15 amino acids. The V gene lost 0 bases and the J gene lost 2 bases, with 11 bases spanning the gap. CDR3 DNA: TGCGCCAGCAGCCAAGATCGGGAAGATACCTACGAGCAGTACTTC. Encoded protein: CASSQDREDTYEQYF.

The rearrangement uses TRBV19 and TRBJ1-2; 12 positions match TRBD1. The trim removed 3 bases at V and 0 bases at J, leaving 2 bases unmatched. The CDR3 spans 16 residues. From germline, CDR1 is LNHDA and CDR2 SQIVND (reference sequence). The CDR3 sequence is CASSIGTGGSNYGYTF. CDR3 sequence (DNA): TGTGCCAGTAGTATTGGGACAGGGGGCTCTAACTATGGCTACACCTTC.

This rearrangement joins TRBV20-1 to TRBJ2-7; 7 nucleotides align to TRBD1. Germline V gene lookup returns CDR1 DFQATT and CDR2 SNEGSKA (reference sequence). J was trimmed by 0 bases and V by 3 bases; bases with no gene match: 8. The CDR3 is made up of 15 amino acids. CDR3 sequence reads: CSASGDSESSYEQYF. The CDR3 nucleotides are TGCAGTGCTAGCGGGGACAGCGAAAGCTCCTACGAGCAGTACTTC.

This chain uses TRBV12-5 with TRBJ2-3; D is uncertain. Trimming left V 0 bases short and J 0 bases short, with 13 bases between. Germline lookup yields CDR1 LGHNT and CDR2 FRNRAP. The CDR3 length is 17 residues. The CDR3 loop is CASGLVRGEASTDTQYF. The CDR3 nucleotides read TGTGCTAGTGGTTTGGTCCGCGGCGAGGCTAGCACAGATACGCAGTATTTT. Drawing the rest from reference TRBV12-5 and TRBJ2-3, the complete variable domain is DARVTQTPRHKVTEMGQEVTMRCQPILGHNTVFWYRQTMMQGLELLAYFRNRAPLDDSGMPKDRFSAEMPDATLATLKIQPSEPRDSAVYFCASGLVRGEASTDTQYFGPGTRLTVL.

CDR3 sequence reads: CAIRDTQGDQETQYF. As DNA, the CDR3 is TGTGCCATCAGGGACACGCAGGGGGACCAAGAGACCCAGTACTTC. This chain links TRBV10-3 with TRBJ2-5; 7 bases are shared with TRBD1. Germline CDR1 is ENHRY and CDR2 is SYGVKD. The CDR3 totals 15 residues. V lost 6 bases, J lost 0 bases, and 7 bases stayed unmatched.

This clonotype has just a few counts. The chain is built from TRBV20-1 and TRBJ1-2; D is undetermined. Per germline, CDR1 DFQATT and CDR2 SNEGSKA (reference sequence). CDR3 length: 12 residues. Deletions cut 1 base from V and 6 bases from J, with 9 bases between. DNA for the CDR3: TGCAGTGCTAGAGTCCCAGTCGATGGCTACACCTTC. Translation gives CSARVPVDGYTF.

A few counts support this clonotype. The chain carries TRBV5-1 and TRBJ1-1; 10 nucleotides align to TRBD1. CDR1 and CDR2 (germline): SGHRS, YFSETQ. The CDR3 is made up of 13 amino acids. The V and J ends lost 3 bases and 7 bases, in that order; junction bases with no gene match: 3. The CDR3 loop is CASSWGQGSEAFF. The DNA of the CDR3 is TGCGCCAGCAGCTGGGGACAGGGGAGTGAAGCTTTCTTT.

This clonotype came up a few times. The V and J genes are TRBV6-5 and TRBJ2-7; 10 bases map to TRBD2. The CDR3 has 20 amino acids. Losses at the gene ends were 0 bases for V and 3 bases for J; bases not matched to a gene: 17. CDR1 is MNHEY and CDR2 is SVGAGI in the germline V gene. CDR3 amino acids: CASSYSPILLAGANVYEQYF. As DNA, the CDR3 is TGTGCCAGCAGTTACTCTCCTATACTGCTAGCGGGGGCTAATGTCTACGAGCAGTACTTC.

V and J are TRBV4-3 and TRBJ2-7, with TRBD1 matching 12 bases. Germline V CDR1 and CDR2: LGHNA, YSLEER. The V segment lost 3 bases and the J segment 1 base; nucleotides outside the gene matches: 7. This CDR3 has 17 amino acids. The CDR3: CASSHRDRGPFSYEQYF. The CDR3 nucleotides are TGCGCCAGCAGCCACAGGGACAGGGGGCCCTTTTCCTACGAGCAGTACTTC.